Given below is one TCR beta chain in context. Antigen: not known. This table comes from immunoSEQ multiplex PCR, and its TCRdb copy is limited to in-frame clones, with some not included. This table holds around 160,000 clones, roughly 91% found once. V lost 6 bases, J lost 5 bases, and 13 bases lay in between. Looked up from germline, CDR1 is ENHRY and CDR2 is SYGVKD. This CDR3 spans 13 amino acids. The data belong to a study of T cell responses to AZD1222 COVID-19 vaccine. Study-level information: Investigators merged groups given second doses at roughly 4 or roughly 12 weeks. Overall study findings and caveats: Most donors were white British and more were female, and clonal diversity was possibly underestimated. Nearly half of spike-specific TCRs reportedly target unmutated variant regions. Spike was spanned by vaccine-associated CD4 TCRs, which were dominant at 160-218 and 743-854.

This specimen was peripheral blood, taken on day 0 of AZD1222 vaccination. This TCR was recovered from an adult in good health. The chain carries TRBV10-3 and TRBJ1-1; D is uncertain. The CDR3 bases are TGTGCCATCAGCCAACTCGACGGGACTGAAGCTTTCTTT. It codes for CAISQLDGTEAFF.